Each of the 28 T cell receptor beta chains below was sequenced from the same sample in a study of T cells in Graves' hyperthyroidism and ophthalmopathy. Amplification yielded TCR beta CDR3 regions, with RNA transcripts as the source. The HTBI primer set served for first-round RT-PCR of the TCR CDR3. TCRdb recomputed calls from the multiplex PCR reads with MiXCR, one row per CDR3 protein. Altogether about 400,000 distinct CDR3 sequences are present, around an eighth being singletons, with the ten largest covering 25% to 30%. The sequenced sample consisted of blood. All receptors derive from a man between 45 and 60 years old with Graves' ophthalmopathy.

This clonotype was detected ten times or more. The V call is TRBV14, the J call TRBJ2-1; 10 bases line up with TRBD1. This CDR3 spans 16 amino acids. Per germline, CDR1 SGHDN and CDR2 FVKESK. Trimming cost V 3 bases and J 9 bases; bases outside gene matches: 11. CDR3 loop: CASSHLFPGQGTEQFF. The CDR3 DNA sequence: TGTGCCAGCAGCCACCTATTCCCGGGACAGGGGACTGAGCAGTTCTTC.

This clonotype occurred many times. The CDR3 coding sequence is TGCAGTGGCCCAACCTCTAGCGGGACTCAAGAGACCCAGTACTTC. Its translation: CSGPTSSGTQETQYF. The J gene is TRBJ2-5, the V gene TRBV20-1; 9 bases line up with TRBD2. J was trimmed by 2 bases and V by 7 bases; bases with no gene match: 11. The CDR3 length is 15 residues. Germline CDR1 DFQATT, CDR2 SNEGSKA (reference sequence).

This clonotype was counted between two and nine times. The chain joins TRBV29-1 to TRBJ2-7; a possible D gene is TRBD1 (5 bases). The CDR3 has 12 amino acids. Between the trimmed V and J ends, which lost 4 bases and 3 bases, there was a span of 10 bases. Per the germline V gene, CDR1 is SQVTM and CDR2 is ANQGSEA. The CDR3 DNA is TGCAGCGTTGCCTCAGACAGCTACGAGCAGTACTTC. Encoded protein: CSVASDSYEQYF.

This clonotype showed up many times. This chain links TRBV12-3 or TRBV12-4 with TRBJ2-5; 9 bases match TRBD2. V lost 6 bases and J lost 7; bases outside the gene matches: 12. The CDR3 extends over 15 amino acids. CDR3 in DNA: TGTGCCAGCAGACGCTCTTCTAGCGGGATAGTGACCCAGTACTTC. This sequence encodes CASRRSSSGIVTQYF.

This clonotype showed up many times. The chain couples TRBV20-1 to TRBJ2-7; the D call may be TRBD1 or TRBD2 (5 bases each). The germline gives CDR1 DFQATT, CDR2 SNEGSKA (reference sequence). V was shortened by 1 base and J by 6 bases, with 37 bases between the two germline ends. This CDR3 comprises 21 residues. The CDR3 loop is CSARALSRRDGDLEASGEQYF. The CDR3 region has the DNA TGCAGTGCTAGAGCCTTATCGAGACGAGATGGGGACCTCGAGGCAAGCGGCGAGCAGTACTTC.

The CDR3 nucleotides read TGTGCCACCAGTGATCCGACAGGCCCGAACACCGGGGAGCTGTTTTTT. Translated, it gives CATSDPTGPNTGELFF. The chain has TRBV24-1 and TRBJ2-2; TRBD1 might be the D (6 bases). Germline V lookup: CDR1 KGHDR, CDR2 SFDVKD. The V gene lost 3 bases and the J gene lost 0 bases, with 10 bases spanning the gap. CDR3 length equals 16 residues.

The sample holds many counts of this clonotype. The chain uses TRBV28 and TRBJ2-2, with D possibly being TRBD1 (6 bases). This CDR3 has 16 amino acids. The V and J ends lost 2 bases and 0 bases respectively, with 10 bases between them. Germline-derived CDR1 and CDR2 are MDHEN and SYDVKM. CDR3 amino acids: CASSLPGQSNTGELFF. CDR3 nucleotides: TGTGCCAGCAGTTTACCCGGACAGTCGAACACCGGGGAGCTGTTTTTT.

The DNA of the CDR3 is TGTGCCACCGCGGACAAGGAAAACAATGAGCAGTTCTTC. Translating it yields CATADKENNEQFF. The chain uses TRBV24-1 and TRBJ2-1; possible D gene TRBD1, 5 bases. The CDR3 is 13 amino acids. From germline, CDR1 is KGHDR and CDR2 SFDVKD. The V and J ends lost 9 bases and 5 bases respectively, with 13 bases between them.

The genes are TRBV12-3 or TRBV12-4 and TRBJ2-5; 10 nucleotides align to TRBD2. The CDR3 length is 15 residues. J gave up 4 bases and V 6 bases, and 8 bases lay outside the gene matches. CDR3 bases: TGTGCCAGCAGCGCCGGAGCGGGAGGGTTAGAGACCCAGTACTTC. Translating it yields CASSAGAGGLETQYF.

The V call is TRBV6-1, the J call TRBJ2-1; D not resolved. The CDR3 length is 17 residues. Trimming cost V 1 base and J 0 bases, with 13 bases left between them. Germline V gene data show CDR1 as MNHNS and CDR2 as SASEGT. The CDR3 DNA sequence: TGTGCCAGCAGTGAAGGGGCTAGATCCTTCTCCTACAATGAGCAGTTCTTC. This codes for CASSEGARSFSYNEQFF.

This clonotype was observed at least ten times. This chain uses TRBV5-6 with TRBJ2-5, with D hard to call. Trimming stripped 2 bases from V and 5 bases from J, with 13 bases between. The CDR3 covers 14 residues. CDR1 is SGHDT and CDR2 is YYEEEE in the germline V gene. CDR3 in DNA: TGTGCCAGCAGCTTAAATTCGGCCCCGGAGACCCAGTACTTC. It yields the protein CASSLNSAPETQYF. Looking up the rest from reference TRBV5-6 and TRBJ2-5 gives the full variable domain: DAGVTQSPTHLIKTRGQQVTLRCSPKSGHDTVSWYQQALGQGPQFIFQYYEEEERQRGNFPDRFSGHQFPNYSSELNVNALLLGDSALYLCASSLNSAPETQYFGPGTRLLVL.

This clonotype was observed at least ten times. The chain uses TRBV3-1 and TRBJ2-3; 9 bases agree with TRBD2. Looked up from germline, CDR1 is LGHDT and CDR2 is YNNKEL (reference sequence). The V segment lost 4 bases and the J segment 0 bases; nucleotides outside the gene matches: 5. This CDR3 has 16 amino acids. The CDR3 DNA follows: TGTGCCAGCAGCCCCCTGGCGGGAGGGAGCACAGATACGCAGTATTTT. Its translation: CASSPLAGGSTDTQYF.

In its sample, this clonotype was seen a few times. The chain is built from TRBV5-4 and TRBJ2-1; TRBD1 matches at 9 bases. The CDR3 sequence is 15 residues long. The germline gives CDR1 SGHNT, CDR2 YYREEE (reference sequence). V gave up 4 bases and J gave up 2 bases; unmatched junction bases: 4. The CDR3 spells CASSPRTGAYNEQFF. The DNA for the CDR3 is TGTGCCAGCAGCCCAAGGACAGGGGCCTACAATGAGCAGTTCTTC. Full variable domain (rest looked up from reference TRBV5-4 and TRBJ2-1): ETGVTQSPTHLIKTRGQQVTLRCSSQSGHNTVSWYQQALGQGPQFIFQYYREEENGRGNFPPRFSGLQFPNYSSELNVNALELDDSALYLCASSPRTGAYNEQFFGPGTRLTVL.

In its sample, this clonotype was seen many times. This chain links TRBV28 with TRBJ1-5; D gene uncertain. Trimming shortened V by 2 bases and J by 3 bases, and 11 bases separated the two germline ends. This CDR3 has 15 residues. In germline, CDR1 is MDHEN, CDR2 SYDVKM. Here the CDR3 DNA reads TGTGCCAGCAGTTTAGCCCCCAGGCCCAATCAGCCCCAGCATTTT. Encoded protein: CASSLAPRPNQPQHF.

This clonotype was seen only once. This rearrangement joins TRBV4-1 to TRBJ1-3, with 7 positions matching TRBD1. Germline CDR1 reads MGHRA; CDR2 reads YSYEKL. CDR3 length: 16 residues. V lost 5 bases and J lost 3; bases outside the gene matches: 10. CDR3 region: CASSVPGQLSGNTIYF. DNA of the CDR3: TGCGCCAGCAGCGTCCCGGGACAGCTCAGTGGAAACACCATATATTTT.

The chain is built from TRBV28 and TRBJ2-5; 8 nucleotides align to TRBD2. J was trimmed by 3 bases and V by 8 bases; bases with no gene match: 14. The CDR3 spans 16 residues. CDR1 is MDHEN, CDR2 SYDVKM, per germline. The CDR3: CASRPEGGRIKETQYF. The CDR3 DNA reads TGTGCCAGCCGACCCGAGGGCGGGAGGATTAAAGAGACCCAGTACTTC.

This clonotype was counted ten times or more. This chain uses TRBV28 with TRBJ2-5, with 14 bases identical to TRBD2. Germline V gives CDR1 MDHEN, CDR2 SYDVKM. V was pared by 4 bases and J by 6 bases, with 19 bases of the junction left unmatched. The CDR3 totals 20 residues. This CDR3 reads CASSSSLGLAGDGPRKTQYF. CDR3 DNA: TGTGCCAGCAGTTCGTCTCTGGGACTAGCGGGAGATGGGCCAAGAAAGACCCAGTACTTC. Supplemented by reference TRBV28 and TRBJ2-5, the full variable domain reads DVKVTQSSRYLVKRTGEKVFLECVQDMDHENMFWYRQDPGLGLRLIYFSYDVKMKEKGDIPEGYSVSREKKERFSLILESASTNQTSMYLCASSSSLGLAGDGPRKTQYFGPGTRLLVL.

Remarks on this clonotype: A clone one base away is much larger, so this may be a read error. The V gene is TRBV24-1, the J gene TRBJ2-7, with D tentatively TRBD1 (6 bases). The CDR3 covers 13 residues. Germline CDR1 KGHDR, CDR2 SFDVKD. For the CDR3, the DNA is TGTGTCACCTCGGACAGTCGAACCTACGAGCAGTACTTC. Protein sequence: CVTSDSRTYEQYF.

This clonotype was recorded once. V usage is TRBV28 and J usage is TRBJ2-5; TRBD2 agrees at 14 bases. CDR1 MDHEN and CDR2 SYDVKM come from the germline V gene. The CDR3 extends over 19 amino acids. Unmatched junction bases numbered 13, after V lost 6 bases and J lost 1 base. In DNA, the CDR3 is TGTGCCAGCAGCCGCGCCGGGACTAGCGGGAGTCACGGCCAAGAGACCCAGTACTTC. Its translation is CASSRAGTSGSHGQETQYF.

This clonotype was seen many times. The V call is TRBV27, the J call TRBJ1-5; 9 nucleotides align to TRBD1. CDR3 size: 16 residues. CDR1 is MNHEY, CDR2 SMNVEV, per germline (reference sequence). J gave up 7 bases and V 4 bases, and 11 bases lay outside the gene matches. As DNA, the CDR3 is TGTGCCAGCAGTTCCCTTTCACAGGGGGCTGTACAGCCCCAGCATTTT. Amino acid sequence: CASSSLSQGAVQPQHF.

As to this clonotype: The junction shows a germline mismatch at one end, possibly a read error. The chain is built from TRBV11-3 and TRBJ2-3, with unresolved D. The CDR3 totals 13 residues. The V gene's germline CDR1 is SGHNT and CDR2 YENEEA. The chain's CDR3 is CAGSSQYTDTQYF. The CDR3 DNA follows: TGTGCCGGCAGCTCCCAATACACAGATACGCAGTATTTT.

This clonotype was seen many times. The V call is TRBV20-1, the J call TRBJ2-7; possible D gene TRBD2, 7 bases. CDR3 length: 14 amino acids. The ends were cut back, 1 base at V and 3 bases at J, with 13 bases in the middle. CDR1 and CDR2 (germline): DFQATT, SNEGSKA (reference sequence). The CDR3 coding sequence is TGCAGTGCTAGAGGGCAGGGGAGGGGCTACGAGCAGTACTTC. Translated: CSARGQGRGYEQYF.

Many counts were recorded for this clonotype. The chain recombines TRBV10-1 with TRBJ1-1; D possibly corresponds to TRBD1 (6 bases). Trimming removed 3 bases at V and 4 bases at J, with 15 bases between. Germline lookup yields CDR1 WNHNN and CDR2 SYGVQD (reference sequence). The CDR3 contains 15 residues. The CDR3 loop reads CASSDGGRGVTEAFF. In DNA, the CDR3 is TGCGCCAGCAGTGACGGGGGGCGAGGGGTCACTGAAGCTTTCTTT.

This clonotype was counted at least ten times. V gene TRBV28 combines with J gene TRBJ1-1, with 7 bases aligning to TRBD1. The CDR3 loop spans 15 amino acids. The J segment lost 1 base and the V segment lost 3 bases, leaving 5 bases of the junction unmatched. Germline CDR1 and CDR2: MDHEN and SYDVKM. Here the CDR3 DNA reads TGTGCCAGCAGTTTCCCAAGACAGGGGAACACTGAAGCTTTCTTT. Residues: CASSFPRQGNTEAFF. The variable domain in full, with the rest retrieved from reference TRBV28 and TRBJ1-1, is DVKVTQSSRYLVKRTGEKVFLECVQDMDHENMFWYRQDPGLGLRLIYFSYDVKMKEKGDIPEGYSVSREKKERFSLILESASTNQTSMYLCASSFPRQGNTEAFFGQGTRLTVV.

The chain's CDR3 is CASSGSTSGSQYF. The CDR3 bases are TGTGCCAGCAGTGGGTCGACTAGCGGGAGTCAGTACTTC. This chain connects TRBV25-1 to TRBJ2-7; 12 bases are shared with TRBD2. This CDR3 is built from 13 residues. Germline trimming cut 4 bases from V and 10 bases from J; bases unmatched to any gene: 5. Germline V CDR1 and CDR2: MGHDK, SYGVNS.

This clonotype was counted many times. The V call is TRBV30, the J call TRBJ1-1; D remains ambiguous. Per the germline V gene, CDR1 is GTSNPN and CDR2 is SVGIG (reference sequence). Trimming took off 0 bases at V and 1 base at J, with 3 bases between the two ends. The CDR3 runs 12 residues. The CDR3 loop reads CAWSVGNTEAFF. Here the CDR3 DNA reads TGTGCCTGGAGTGTCGGGAACACTGAAGCTTTCTTT.

Concerning this clonotype itself: A much larger clone sits a single nucleotide away, making a read error possible. The gene calls are TRBV6-1 and TRBJ1-3, with TRBD1 matching over 10 bases. CDR3 size: 16 residues. CDR1 is MNHNS, CDR2 SASEGT, per germline. The CDR3 DNA reads as TGTGCCAGCAGTCGTAGACAGGGGGCATATGGAATCACCATATATTTT. Protein product: CASSRRQGAYGITIYF.

The CDR3 is CSAATDTTWNEKLFF. For the CDR3, the DNA is TGCAGCGCGGCGACTGACACAACCTGGAATGAAAAACTGTTTTTT. V gene TRBV20-1 combines with J gene TRBJ1-4; D gene unclear. The CDR3 is 15 amino acids. Germline V gene lookup returns CDR1 DFQATT and CDR2 SNEGSKA (reference sequence).